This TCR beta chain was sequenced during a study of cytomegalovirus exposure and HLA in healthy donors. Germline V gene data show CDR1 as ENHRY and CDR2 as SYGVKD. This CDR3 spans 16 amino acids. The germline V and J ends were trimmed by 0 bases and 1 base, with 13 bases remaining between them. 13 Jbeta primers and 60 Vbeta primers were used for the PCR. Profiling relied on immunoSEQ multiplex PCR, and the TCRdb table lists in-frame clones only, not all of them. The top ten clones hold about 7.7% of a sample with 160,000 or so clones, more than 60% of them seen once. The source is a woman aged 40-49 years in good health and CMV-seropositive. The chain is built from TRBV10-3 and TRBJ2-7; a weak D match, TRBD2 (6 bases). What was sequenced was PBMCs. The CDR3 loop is CAISESTGVVSYEQYF. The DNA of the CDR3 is TGTGCCATCAGTGAGTCAACGGGGGTAGTGTCCTACGAGCAGTACTTC.